Included here is one TCR beta chain sequence, with context. These data belong to a study of T-cell memory formation after mild COVID-19. The CDR3 is 13 amino acids. V was cut by 7 bases and J by 1 base, with 10 bases left in between. CDR1 and CDR2 (germline): SGHRS, YFSETQ. Each CDR3 protein is one row after TCRdb ran MiXCR on the 5' RACE reads. The sample shows about 350,000 distinct CDR3 sequences, approximately 15% of them seen only once. This sequence joins TRBV5-1 and TRBJ2-3; D may be TRBD2 (5 bases). Sequenced input: PBMCs or a T cell subset sorted from them (not recorded which). The source is a young man who had mild COVID-19 (a few samples of this study predate the infection). Cell type and time point are not known. CDR3 sequence: CASRTGGTDTQYF. CDR3 sequence (DNA): TGCGCCAGCCGGACCGGGGGCACAGATACGCAGTATTTT.